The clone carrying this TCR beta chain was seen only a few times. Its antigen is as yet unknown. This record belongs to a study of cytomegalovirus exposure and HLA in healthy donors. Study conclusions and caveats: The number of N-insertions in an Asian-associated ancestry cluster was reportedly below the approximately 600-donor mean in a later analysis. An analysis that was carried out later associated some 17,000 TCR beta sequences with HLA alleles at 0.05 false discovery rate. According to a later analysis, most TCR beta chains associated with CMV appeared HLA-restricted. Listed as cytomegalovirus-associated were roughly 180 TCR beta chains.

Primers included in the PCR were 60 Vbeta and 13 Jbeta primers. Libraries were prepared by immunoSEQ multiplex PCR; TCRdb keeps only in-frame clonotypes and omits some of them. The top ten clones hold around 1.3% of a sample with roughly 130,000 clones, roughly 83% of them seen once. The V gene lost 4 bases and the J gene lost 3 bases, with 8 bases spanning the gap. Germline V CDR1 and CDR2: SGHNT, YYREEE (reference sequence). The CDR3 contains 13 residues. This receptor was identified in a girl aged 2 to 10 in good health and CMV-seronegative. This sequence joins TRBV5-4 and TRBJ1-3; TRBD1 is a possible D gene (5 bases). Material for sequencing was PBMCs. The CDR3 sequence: CASSAGYGNTIYF. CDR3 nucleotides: TGTGCCAGCAGCGCAGGGTATGGAAACACCATATATTTT.